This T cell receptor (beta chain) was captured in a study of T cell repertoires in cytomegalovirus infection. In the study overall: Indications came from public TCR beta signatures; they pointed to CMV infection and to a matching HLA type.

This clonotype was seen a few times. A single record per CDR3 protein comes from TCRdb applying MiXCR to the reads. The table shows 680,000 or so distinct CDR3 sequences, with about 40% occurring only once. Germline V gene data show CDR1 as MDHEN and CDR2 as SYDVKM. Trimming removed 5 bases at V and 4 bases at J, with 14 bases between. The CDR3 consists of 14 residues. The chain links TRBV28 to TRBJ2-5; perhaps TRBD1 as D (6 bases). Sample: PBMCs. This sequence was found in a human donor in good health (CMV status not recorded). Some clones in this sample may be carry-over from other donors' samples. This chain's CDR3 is CASSDRLGRETQYF. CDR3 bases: TGTGCCAGCAGTGACAGGTTGGGAAGAGAGACCCAGTACTTC.